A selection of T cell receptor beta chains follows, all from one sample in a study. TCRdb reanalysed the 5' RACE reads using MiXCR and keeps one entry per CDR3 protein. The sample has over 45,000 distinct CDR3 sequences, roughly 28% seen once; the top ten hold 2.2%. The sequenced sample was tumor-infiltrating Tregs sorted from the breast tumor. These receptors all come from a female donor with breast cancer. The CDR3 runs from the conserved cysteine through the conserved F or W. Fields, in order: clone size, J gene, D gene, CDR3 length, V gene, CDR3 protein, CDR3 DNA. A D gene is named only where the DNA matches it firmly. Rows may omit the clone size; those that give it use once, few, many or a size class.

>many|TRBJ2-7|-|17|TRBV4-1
CASSQFHGLFSNYEQYF
TGCGCCAGCAGCCAATTCCATGGACTCTTCTCTAACTACGAGCAGTACTTC
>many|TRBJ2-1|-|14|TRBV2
CASSEGSYLAEQFF
TGTGCCAGCAGTGAGGGGTCCTACCTAGCGGAGCAGTTCTTC
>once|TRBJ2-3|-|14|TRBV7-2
CTSSLEGAADTQYF
TGTACCAGCAGCTTAGAAGGCGCCGCAGATACGCAGTATTTT
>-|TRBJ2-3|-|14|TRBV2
CASSESIGTDTQYF
TGTGCCAGCAGTGAAAGTATTGGCACAGATACGCAGTATTTT
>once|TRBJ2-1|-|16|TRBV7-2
CASSSGLVGAIGEQFF
TGTGCCAGCAGCTCTGGACTGGTGGGAGCAATCGGTGAGCAGTTCTTC
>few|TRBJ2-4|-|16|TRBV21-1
CASSKVEELAKNIQYF
TGTGCCAGCAGCAAAGTCGAGGAATTAGCCAAAAACATTCAGTACTTC
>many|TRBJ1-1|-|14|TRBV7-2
CASSFRRENTEAFF
TGTGCCAGCAGCTTCCGCAGGGAAAACACTGAAGCTTTCTTT
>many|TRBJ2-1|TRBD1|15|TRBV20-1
CSARDQGGSRLEQFF
TGCAGTGCTAGAGATCAAGGGGGCTCGCGACTTGAGCAGTTCTTC
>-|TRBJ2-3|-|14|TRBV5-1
CASSLAEPRHTQYF
TGCGCCAGCAGCTTGGCCGAACCGAGGCATACGCAGTATTTT
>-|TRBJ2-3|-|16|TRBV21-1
CASSKVRGQGQDTQYF
TGTGCCAGCAGCAAAGTTAGGGGACAGGGTCAAGATACGCAGTATTTT
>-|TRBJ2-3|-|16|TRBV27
CASSWRGTQDGDTQYF
TGTGCCAGCAGCTGGCGCGGGACCCAAGATGGGGATACGCAGTATTTT
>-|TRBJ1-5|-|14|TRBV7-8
CASSLAGVNQPQHF
TGTGCCAGCAGCTTAGCAGGCGTCAATCAGCCCCAGCATTTT
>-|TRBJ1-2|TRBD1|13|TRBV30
CAWQTGTVYGYTF
TGTGCCTGGCAAACGGGGACAGTCTATGGCTACACCTTC